Below are 16 T cell receptor beta chains sequenced from a single sample in a study of T cell repertoires in cytomegalovirus infection. These receptors have no identified antigens. One entry per CDR3 protein results from TCRdb running MiXCR on the reads. The sample records roughly 990,000 distinct CDR3 sequences, roughly 30% being singletons. The specimen was cultured CD8+ T cells from PBMCs, collected from culture after CMV antigen stimulation. These receptors all come from a human donor in good health (CMV status not recorded). Some clones in this sample may be carry-over from other donors' samples.

This clonotype was seen only a few times. The V call is TRBV7-9, the J call TRBJ1-2; 10 bases match TRBD1. CDR1 is SEHNR and CDR2 is FQNEAQ in the germline V gene (reference sequence). With 3 bases clipped from V and 3 bases from J, the junction kept 4 bases outside the gene matches. The CDR3 consists of 15 residues. The CDR3 spells CASSLTDRGDYGYTF. In DNA form, the CDR3 reads TGTGCCAGCAGCTTGACGGACAGGGGGGACTATGGCTACACCTTC.

The J gene is TRBJ2-3, the V gene TRBV12-3 or TRBV12-4; 13 bases align to TRBD2. The J segment lost 5 bases and the V segment lost 3 bases, leaving 8 bases of the junction unmatched. The CDR3 spans 17 residues. The CDR3 DNA is TGTGCCAGCAGTTTTGGAACTAGCGGGGGGGCTGGAGATACGCAGTATTTT. It codes for CASSFGTSGGAGDTQYF.

This chain uses TRBV4-1 with TRBJ1-6, with a weak D call TRBD1 (6 bases). CDR1 MGHRA and CDR2 YSYEKL come from the germline V gene. V was pared by 0 bases and J by 10 bases, with 19 bases between. The CDR3 has 17 amino acids. CDR3 DNA: TGCGCCAGCAGCCAAGATGCCCCTGGCGGGGGCAACTCACCCCTCCACTTT. It encodes CASSQDAPGGGNSPLHF.

V gene TRBV5-1 combines with J gene TRBJ2-7, with TRBD2 as a possible D gene (6 bases). Per the germline V gene, CDR1 is SGHRS and CDR2 is YFSETQ. Trimming took off 3 bases at V and 2 bases at J, with 15 bases between the two ends. The length of the CDR3 is 15 residues. The CDR3 sequence: CASSSEAGRTYEQYF. DNA for the CDR3: TGCGCCAGCAGCTCGGAGGCGGGGCGAACCTACGAGCAGTACTTC.

In its sample, this clonotype was seen a few times. The V gene is TRBV7-9, the J gene TRBJ2-1, with 10 bases matching TRBD2. J lost 9 bases, V lost 5 bases, and 4 bases had no gene match. Germline V gives CDR1 SEHNR, CDR2 FQNEAQ (reference sequence). The CDR3 totals 13 residues. CDR3 region: CASSGGLATEQFF. The CDR3 bases are TGTGCCAGCAGCGGGGGACTAGCGACTGAGCAGTTCTTC.

The chain employs TRBV6-1 and TRBJ1-5, with D unresolved. V lost 8 bases to trimming and J lost 6 bases, with 14 bases between them. CDR1 and CDR2 (germline): MNHNS, SASEGT. The CDR3 loop spans 13 amino acids. DNA for the CDR3: TGTGCCAGCGATTGGAGTATTGGTCAGCCCCAGCATTTT. Residues: CASDWSIGQPQHF.

The gene calls are TRBV19 and TRBJ1-1; the D gene is possibly TRBD1 (5 bases). V lost 3 bases, J lost 0 bases, and 17 bases lay in between. The CDR3 length is 17 residues. Germline assignment: CDR1 LNHDA and CDR2 SQIVND (reference sequence). The CDR3 nucleotides are TGTGCCAGTAGTATCCCGGGACCTGAGAGGATGAACACTGAAGCTTTCTTT. This encodes CASSIPGPERMNTEAFF.

This chain uses TRBV5-1 with TRBJ2-3, with TRBD2 matching over 11 bases. The CDR3 has 17 residues. Germline V gene sequence: CDR1 SGHRS, CDR2 YFSETQ. V was pared by 0 bases and J by 4 bases, with 7 bases of the junction left unmatched. DNA for the CDR3: TGCGCCAGCAGCTTGGATGATAGCGGGGGGGCAGCAGATACGCAGTATTTT. This encodes CASSLDDSGGAADTQYF.

The sample holds many counts of this clonotype. The rearrangement links TRBV10-3 to TRBJ2-3; 11 positions match TRBD2. J gave up 1 base and V 10 bases, and 13 bases lay outside the gene matches. CDR3 length: 17 amino acids. The germline CDR1 and CDR2 sequences are ENHRY and SYGVKD. CDR3 loop: CANSLAGGPTRTDTQYF. The DNA for the CDR3 is TGTGCCAACTCCCTAGCGGGGGGTCCCACCCGCACAGATACGCAGTATTTT.

The chain is built from TRBV27 and TRBJ2-2, with TRBD1 as a possible D gene (5 bases). With 3 bases removed from V and 6 bases from J, the gap between germline ends came to 17 bases. The CDR3 consists of 16 residues. The germline V gene has CDR1 MNHEY and CDR2 SMNVEV (reference sequence). For the CDR3, the DNA is TGTGCCAGCAGTTTCCCCGGTCGTGCCAGGGCCGGGGAGCTGTTTTTT. The encoded protein is CASSFPGRARAGELFF.

V usage is TRBV4-1 and J usage is TRBJ2-1; 7 nucleotides align to TRBD2. Germline values: CDR1 MGHRA, CDR2 YSYEKL. CDR3 length: 14 residues. The junction had 5 bases not matched to a gene; V was cut back by 1 base and J by 8 bases. In nucleotides, the CDR3 is TGCGCCAGCAGCCAAGGGGAGGGTTGGGATGAGCAGTTCTTC. Residues: CASSQGEGWDEQFF.

This clonotype has a handful of counts. V usage is TRBV6-1 and J usage is TRBJ1-1; D remains unclear. Germline CDR1 MNHNS, CDR2 SASEGT. This CDR3 has 14 amino acids. V dropped 3 bases and J dropped 0 bases, with 8 bases sitting between them. The CDR3 sequence is CASSDDGVNTEAFF. DNA for the CDR3: TGTGCCAGCAGTGATGACGGAGTGAACACTGAAGCTTTCTTT.

The rearrangement links TRBV7-3 to TRBJ2-2; 8 nucleotides match TRBD2. V dropped 0 bases and J dropped 6; count of bases not matched to a gene: 6. This CDR3 contains 16 residues. Germline V lookup: CDR1 SGHTA, CDR2 FQGTGA. CDR3 residues: CASSLTGGGIAGELFF. The CDR3 DNA reads as TGTGCCAGCAGCTTAACCGGCGGGGGGATAGCCGGGGAGCTGTTTTTT. Full variable domain (remainder filled in from reference TRBV7-3 and TRBJ2-2): GAGVSQTPSNKVTEKGKYVELRCDPISGHTALYWYRQSLGQGPEFLIYFQGTGAADDSGLPNDRFFAVRPEGSVSTLKIQRTERGDSAVYLCASSLTGGGIAGELFFGEGSRLTVL.

The chain recombines TRBV15 with TRBJ2-4; TRBD1 agrees at 8 bases. The length of the CDR3 is 15 residues. CDR1 is LNHNV, CDR2 YYDKDF, per germline (reference sequence). Germline trimming cut 0 bases from V and 10 bases from J; bases unmatched to any gene: 8. The CDR3 region is CATSRDLRQGNIQYF. The CDR3 DNA follows: TGTGCCACCAGCAGAGATCTGAGACAGGGGAATATTCAGTACTTC.

This clonotype occurred a few times. The V call is TRBV7-6, the J call TRBJ2-7, with a possible D match to TRBD2 (5 bases). The V end was cut by 1 base, the J end by 5 bases, with 15 bases between. Germline CDR1 and CDR2: SGHVS and FNYEAQ. The CDR3 has 15 residues. CDR3 sequence: CASSLGEGDQDEQYV. CDR3 coding DNA: TGTGCCAGCAGCTTAGGAGAGGGTGATCAGGACGAGCAGTACGTC.

The chain is built from TRBV7-2 and TRBJ2-1; TRBD2 aligns across 9 bases. The trim removed 1 base at V and 0 bases at J, leaving 19 bases unmatched. In germline, CDR1 is SGHTA, CDR2 FQGNSA. The CDR3 is 22 residues long. CDR3 bases: TGTGCCAGCAGCTTAGGATCGTGGGGACAGAGAGTAGCGGGGGTCTCCTACAATGAGCAGTTCTTC. It specifies CASSLGSWGQRVAGVSYNEQFF. Full variable domain (missing parts from reference TRBV7-2 and TRBJ2-1): GAGVSQSPSNKVTEKGKDVELRCDPISGHTALYWYRQSLGQGLEFLIYFQGNSAPDKSGLPSDRFSAERTGGSVSTLTIQRTQQEDSAVYLCASSLGSWGQRVAGVSYNEQFFGPGTRLTVL.